Shown below are 14 T cell receptor beta chains from a single sample sequenced in a study of T-cell reconstitution after alpha-beta-depleted transplantation in children. It was with unique molecular identifiers that the TCRbeta library was prepared. A single record per CDR3 protein comes from TCRdb applying MiXCR to the PCR reads. The data show about 980,000 distinct CDR3 sequences, with roughly 29% seen just once and 28% held by the top ten. The sequencing here drew on PBMCs, mostly from graft donor cells, taken 360 days after TCRalphabeta/CD19-depleted stem cell transplant. All receptors derive from a boy under three years old who had a stem cell transplant for SCID, so the T cells may come from the graft donor.

The chain couples TRBV9 to TRBJ1-5, with no clear D. This CDR3 is built from 14 residues. Per the germline V gene, CDR1 is SGDLS and CDR2 is YYNGEE. The V end was cut by 4 bases, the J end by 5 bases, with 13 bases between. The CDR3 DNA is TGTGCCAGCAGCCCCGGACTCCGCCATCAGCCCCAGCATTTT. Translated: CASSPGLRHQPQHF.

The table lists this clonotype with a few counts. J is TRBJ2-7 and V is TRBV7-3; TRBD1 aligns across 8 bases. The ends lost 2 bases at V and 3 bases at J; junction bases unmatched: 6. The CDR3 totals 15 residues. CDR1 SGHTA and CDR2 FQGTGA come from the germline V gene. The CDR3 DNA sequence: TGTGCCAGCAGCTTATCGGGCGGACAGGGCTACGAGCAGTACTTC. Its translation is CASSLSGGQGYEQYF.

Written as DNA, the CDR3 is TGTGCCACCAGCAGGTCACAGGGGGCTAACTATGGCTACACCTTC. Its protein is CATSRSQGANYGYTF. The V gene is TRBV15, the J gene TRBJ1-2, with TRBD1 matching 8 bases. The CDR3 extends over 15 amino acids. Trimming removed 3 bases from V and 0 bases from J; junction bases left unmatched: 3. Germline values: CDR1 LNHNV, CDR2 YYDKDF (reference sequence).

This clonotype was observed a few times. The CDR3 loop reads CASSLARGHNEKLFF. CDR3 nucleotides: TGTGCCAGCAGCTTAGCGAGGGGGCATAATGAAAAACTGTTTTTT. The J gene is TRBJ1-4, the V gene TRBV7-2, with 7 nucleotides matching TRBD1. V was pared by 0 bases and J by 4 bases, with 2 bases of the junction left unmatched. The germline V gene encodes CDR1 SGHTA and CDR2 FQGNSA. This CDR3 has 15 residues.

This clonotype was seen only a few times. V is TRBV3-1 and J is TRBJ2-5, with 12 positions matching TRBD2. V trimming: 1 base; J trimming: 3 bases; junction bases outside the gene matches: 0. CDR1 is LGHDT, CDR2 YNNKEL, per germline (reference sequence). The length of the CDR3 is 15 residues. As DNA, the CDR3 is TGTGCCAGCAGCCAAGGGACTAGCGGGGAAGAGACCCAGTACTTC. This codes for CASSQGTSGEETQYF.

V gene TRBV5-5 combines with J gene TRBJ1-5, with no clear D. Trimming cost V 4 bases and J 4 bases, with 21 bases left between them. The CDR3 runs 17 residues. The V gene's germline CDR1 is SGHKS and CDR2 YYEKEE (reference sequence). This CDR3 is CASSPRWTSLRNQPQHF. Here the CDR3 DNA reads TGTGCCAGCAGCCCCCGGTGGACCTCCCTTCGGAATCAGCCCCAGCATTTT.

V is TRBV5-1 and J is TRBJ1-4; 8 bases match TRBD1. Germline V lookup: CDR1 SGHRS, CDR2 YFSETQ. The CDR3 is made up of 14 amino acids. Trimming took 0 bases from V and 6 from J; bases not matched to a gene: 1. The CDR3 DNA sequence: TGCGCCAGCAGCTTGGACAGGGGGGATGAAAAACTGTTTTTT. This encodes CASSLDRGDEKLFF.

This sequence joins TRBV5-1 and TRBJ1-2; 7 bases fit TRBD1. From germline, CDR1 is SGHRS and CDR2 YFSETQ. Unmatched junction bases numbered 15, after V lost 5 bases and J lost 5 bases. The CDR3 is 16 amino acids. CDR3 amino acids: CASSRRLTGTVYGYTF. The CDR3 nucleotides are TGCGCCAGCAGTCGACGTCTTACCGGGACAGTATATGGCTACACCTTC.

The sample holds a few counts of this clonotype. CDR3: CASSRIGGGEQFF. For the CDR3, the DNA is TGTGCCAGCAGCCGTATCGGGGGCGGGGAGCAGTTCTTC. The gene calls are TRBV7-9 and TRBJ2-1; possibly TRBD1 or TRBD2 for D (6 bases each). Trimming took 5 bases from V and 10 from J, leaving 15 bases between them. There are 13 residues in the CDR3. The germline gives CDR1 SEHNR, CDR2 FQNEAQ (reference sequence).

In this sample, this clonotype turned up many times. V is TRBV12-5 and J is TRBJ2-7; D is possibly TRBD2 (7 bases). The germline CDR1 and CDR2 sequences are LGHNT and FRNRAP. The CDR3 length is 13 residues. Between the trimmed V and J ends, which lost 7 bases and 2 bases, there was a span of 12 bases. The CDR3 DNA follows: TGTGCTAGTGCCATCGGGGGGCCCTACGAGCAGTACTTC. Amino acids: CASAIGGPYEQYF.

V gene TRBV9 combines with J gene TRBJ2-5; D tentatively reads TRBD1 or TRBD2 (7 bases each). The V end was cut by 4 bases, the J end by 2 bases, with 15 bases between. Germline V gene sequence: CDR1 SGDLS, CDR2 YYNGEE. This CDR3 has 15 amino acids. In DNA form, the CDR3 reads TGTGCCAGCAGCCCTCAGGGGGGGGGTCAAGAGACCCAGTACTTC. Its protein product is CASSPQGGGQETQYF.

This clonotype was detected a few times. V and J are TRBV9 and TRBJ2-1; 8 nucleotides match TRBD1. J gave up 5 bases and V 0 bases, and 7 bases lay outside the gene matches. This CDR3 has 16 amino acids. Germline V gene data show CDR1 as SGDLS and CDR2 as YYNGEE. The CDR3 coding sequence is TGTGCCAGCAGCGTAGTGGACAGGGTAGGGGACAATGAGCAGTTCTTC. Its translation is CASSVVDRVGDNEQFF.

This clonotype was observed a few times. The chain couples TRBV20-1 to TRBJ1-4, with 7 nucleotides matching TRBD1. This CDR3 is built from 14 residues. CDR1 and CDR2 from the germline V gene are DFQATT and SNEGSKA (reference sequence). V trimming: 5 bases; J trimming: 4 bases; junction bases outside the gene matches: 7. In DNA form, the CDR3 reads TGCAGTGCTGGCGGGACAGCCTTTAATGAAAAACTGTTTTTT. Its protein is CSAGGTAFNEKLFF.

V usage is TRBV4-1 and J usage is TRBJ2-1; D is ambiguous. Between the trimmed V and J ends, which lost 7 bases and 0 bases, there was a span of 16 bases. This CDR3 region has 16 residues. Looked up from germline, CDR1 is MGHRA and CDR2 is YSYEKL. CDR3 in amino acids: CASTPVPRSSYNEQFF. The CDR3 DNA follows: TGCGCCAGCACTCCCGTTCCCCGGAGCTCCTACAATGAGCAGTTCTTC.